Described below is a single TCR beta chain sequence and its context. The CDR3 extends over 14 amino acids. Looked up from germline, CDR1 is SEHNR and CDR2 is FQNEAQ (reference sequence). This sample was included in a study of OX40 agonist ivuxolimab in advanced cancers. Whole-study context: An agonistic human IgG2 monoclonal antibody against OX40 (CD134) was given. One patient with hepatocellular carcinoma and two with cutaneous melanoma, three in all, had partial responses. Hepatocellular carcinoma, melanoma, renal cell or head and neck cancer was diagnosed in the dose-escalation patients.

Samples of blood were obtained at baseline, on cycle 4 day 1, and on cycle 7 day 1. Profiling relied on immunoSEQ multiplex PCR, and the TCRdb table lists in-frame clones only, not all of them. Of about 9,200 clones detected, less than 90% appear once; the ten largest clones hold over 10%. This sequence joins TRBV7-9 and TRBJ2-5, with 8 positions matching TRBD2. The end of the DNA fits TRBJ2-7 better, so the J call may be wrong. The specimen comprised CD4+ or CD8+ T cells sorted from blood, sampled in a trial of the OX40 agonist ivuxolimab. The TCR originated in an adult with an advanced solid tumor such as melanoma, head and neck, liver or kidney cancer. In DNA, the CDR3 is TGTGCCAGCAGCCAACCGGGACTAGCCTACGAGCAGTACTTC. It yields the protein CASSQPGLAYEQYF.